A selection of T cell receptor beta chains follows, all from one sample in a study of blood T cell repertoires in COVID-19. Generated by immunoSEQ multiplex PCR, the TCRdb table keeps only in-frame clones and is missing some. The table has about 120,000 clones, roughly 80% seen once. Input material: peripheral blood. These TCRs come from a human donor in a cohort sampled during active COVID-19. Each CDR3 is given with its conserved first and last residue. Each record gives: V gene, D gene, J gene, clone size, CDR3 protein, CDR3 DNA. A D gene is named only where the DNA matches it firmly. Rows may omit the clone size; those that give it use once, few, many or a size class.

v_call: TRBV6-5
d_call: .
j_call: TRBJ1-4
clone_size: .
cdr3_aa: CASSSFATNEKLFF
cdr3_nt: TGTGCCAGCAGCTCCTTTGCAACTAATGAAAAACTGTTTTTT

v_call: TRBV5-6
d_call: .
j_call: TRBJ2-7
clone_size: few
cdr3_aa: CASSYEATGPSSYEQYF
cdr3_nt: TGTGCCAGCAGCTACGAAGCGACAGGACCTAGCTCCTACGAGCAGTACTTC

v_call: TRBV15
d_call: TRBD1
j_call: TRBJ2-7
clone_size: .
cdr3_aa: CATSRGDRAYEQYF
cdr3_nt: TGTGCCACCAGCAGAGGAGACAGGGCCTACGAGCAGTACTTC

v_call: TRBV7-3
d_call: TRBD1
j_call: TRBJ1-1
clone_size: .
cdr3_aa: CASGQGSSTEAFF
cdr3_nt: TGTGCCAGCGGACAGGGGAGTAGCACTGAAGCTTTCTTT

v_call: TRBV5-1
d_call: .
j_call: TRBJ2-1
clone_size: .
cdr3_aa: CASSLAGDVTYNEQFF
cdr3_nt: TGCGCCAGCAGCTTGGCGGGGGACGTTACCTACAATGAGCAGTTCTTC

v_call: TRBV7-3
d_call: .
j_call: TRBJ2-1
clone_size: .
cdr3_aa: CASSLGAENEQFF
cdr3_nt: TGTGCCAGCAGCTTAGGGGCCGAGAATGAGCAGTTCTTC

v_call: TRBV28
d_call: .
j_call: TRBJ1-5
clone_size: .
cdr3_aa: CASSFGGGGNQPQHF
cdr3_nt: TGTGCCAGCAGTTTCGGTGGGGGGGGCAATCAGCCCCAGCATTTT

v_call: TRBV27
d_call: TRBD2
j_call: TRBJ2-7
clone_size: once
cdr3_aa: CASSPNGGYEQYF
cdr3_nt: TGTGCCAGCAGCCCAAACGGGGGGTACGAGCAGTACTTC

v_call: TRBV24-1
d_call: .
j_call: TRBJ2-1
clone_size: .
cdr3_aa: CATSDAAGTTLYNEQFF
cdr3_nt: TGTGCCACCAGTGACGCCGCCGGGACAACTCTTTACAATGAGCAGTTCTTC

v_call: TRBV30
d_call: .
j_call: TRBJ2-5
clone_size: .
cdr3_aa: CAWSMGGGRWETQYF
cdr3_nt: TGTGCCTGGAGTATGGGGGGGGGCCGTTGGGAGACCCAGTACTTC

v_call: TRBV20-1
d_call: .
j_call: TRBJ1-6
clone_size: .
cdr3_aa: CSASRTPGTYNSPLHF
cdr3_nt: TGCAGCGCTAGTCGGACCCCGGGGACCTATAATTCACCCCTCCACTTT

v_call: TRBV6-5
d_call: .
j_call: TRBJ2-5
clone_size: .
cdr3_aa: CASTYRVNGETQYF
cdr3_nt: TGTGCCAGCACGTACAGAGTGAACGGAGAGACCCAGTACTTC

v_call: TRBV5-1
d_call: TRBD2
j_call: TRBJ2-7
clone_size: .
cdr3_aa: CASSLRLAGGPYEQYF
cdr3_nt: TGCGCCAGCAGCTTACGACTAGCGGGAGGGCCCTACGAGCAGTACTTC

v_call: TRBV30
d_call: .
j_call: TRBJ2-2
clone_size: .
cdr3_aa: CAWTLINTGELFF
cdr3_nt: TGTGCCTGGACCTTAATAAACACCGGGGAGCTGTTTTTT

v_call: TRBV10-3
d_call: .
j_call: TRBJ2-7
clone_size: .
cdr3_aa: CAISDTGAGAVYEQYF
cdr3_nt: TGTGCCATCAGTGACACCGGGGCAGGGGCGGTCTACGAGCAGTACTTC

v_call: TRBV27
d_call: TRBD1
j_call: TRBJ2-5
clone_size: .
cdr3_aa: CASGPTGEETQYF
cdr3_nt: TGTGCCAGCGGACCAACAGGGGAAGAGACCCAGTACTTC

v_call: TRBV9
d_call: TRBD1
j_call: TRBJ2-5
clone_size: .
cdr3_aa: CASSTTGTGGETQYF
cdr3_nt: TGTGCCAGCAGCACGACCGGGACAGGGGGAGAGACCCAGTACTTC

v_call: TRBV5-5
d_call: TRBD1
j_call: TRBJ1-1
clone_size: .
cdr3_aa: CASSVRQGVYTEAFF
cdr3_nt: TGTGCCAGCAGCGTCCGACAGGGAGTATACACTGAAGCTTTCTTT

v_call: TRBV27
d_call: .
j_call: TRBJ2-7
clone_size: once
cdr3_aa: CASGEGGRVYEQYF
cdr3_nt: TGTGCCAGCGGTGAGGGGGGGCGAGTGTACGAGCAGTACTTC

v_call: TRBV30
d_call: .
j_call: TRBJ1-1
clone_size: .
cdr3_aa: CAWMRLRLNTEAFF
cdr3_nt: TGTGCCTGGATGAGGTTGAGATTGAACACTGAAGCTTTCTTT

v_call: TRBV29-1
d_call: .
j_call: TRBJ2-3
clone_size: .
cdr3_aa: CSAALGGPTDTQYF
cdr3_nt: TGCAGCGCTGCCCTAGGGGGTCCGACAGATACGCAGTATTTT

v_call: TRBV5-1
d_call: TRBD1
j_call: TRBJ1-1
clone_size: .
cdr3_aa: CASTATGATEAFF
cdr3_nt: TGCGCCAGCACCGCGACAGGGGCGACTGAAGCTTTCTTT

v_call: TRBV4-3
d_call: .
j_call: TRBJ2-6
clone_size: .
cdr3_aa: CASSQEFFSGVNAGANVLTF
cdr3_nt: TGCGCCAGCAGCCAAGAATTTTTTTCAGGGGTAAACGCTGGGGCCAACGTCCTGACTTTC

v_call: TRBV30
d_call: .
j_call: TRBJ2-1
clone_size: .
cdr3_aa: CSLEVDFSYNEQFF
cdr3_nt: TGTAGCCTGGAGGTGGACTTTTCCTACAATGAGCAGTTCTTC

v_call: TRBV6-5
d_call: TRBD1
j_call: TRBJ2-7
clone_size: once
cdr3_aa: CASSPAGTGGLKQYF
cdr3_nt: TGTGCCAGCAGTCCGGCCGGGACAGGGGGTTTAAAGCAGTACTTC

v_call: TRBV6-1
d_call: .
j_call: TRBJ2-1
clone_size: .
cdr3_aa: CASSETVTGNNEQFF
cdr3_nt: TGTGCCAGCAGTGAAACTGTGACAGGAAACAATGAGCAGTTCTTC

v_call: TRBV7-6
d_call: .
j_call: TRBJ1-1
clone_size: .
cdr3_aa: CASSLSLVTEAFF
cdr3_nt: TGTGCCAGCAGCTTAAGCTTGGTCACTGAAGCTTTCTTT

v_call: TRBV7-2
d_call: TRBD1
j_call: TRBJ1-6
clone_size: .
cdr3_aa: CASSLVRDRNSPLHF
cdr3_nt: TGTGCCAGCAGCTTAGTCCGGGACAGAAATTCACCCCTCCACTTT

v_call: TRBV12-3/TRBV12-4
d_call: .
j_call: TRBJ1-2
clone_size: .
cdr3_aa: CASSQNNYGYTF
cdr3_nt: TGTGCCAGCAGCCAGAATAACTATGGCTACACCTTC

v_call: TRBV7-2
d_call: TRBD1
j_call: TRBJ1-2
clone_size: .
cdr3_aa: CASSLDGDRVRGYTF
cdr3_nt: TGTGCCAGCAGCTTAGATGGGGACAGGGTTCGAGGCTACACCTTC

v_call: TRBV3-1/TRBV3-2
d_call: .
j_call: TRBJ1-6
clone_size: .
cdr3_aa: CASSTDSDFGSYNSPLHF
cdr3_nt: TGTGCCAGCAGCACAGACAGCGATTTTGGCTCCTATAATTCACCCCTCCACTTT

v_call: TRBV3-1/TRBV3-2
d_call: .
j_call: TRBJ1-1
clone_size: .
cdr3_aa: CASSQDLRNTEAFF
cdr3_nt: TGTGCCAGCAGCCAAGATCTACGGAACACTGAAGCTTTCTTT

v_call: TRBV3-1/TRBV3-2
d_call: TRBD1
j_call: TRBJ1-2
clone_size: .
cdr3_aa: CASSQGGQYYGYTF
cdr3_nt: TGTGCCAGCAGCCAAGGGGGACAGTACTATGGCTACACCTTC

v_call: TRBV3-1/TRBV3-2
d_call: TRBD2
j_call: TRBJ2-3
clone_size: once
cdr3_aa: CASSQERLAGGYTDTQYF
cdr3_nt: TGTGCCAGCAGCCAAGAAAGGCTAGCGGGAGGATACACAGATACGCAGTATTTT

v_call: TRBV9
d_call: TRBD1
j_call: TRBJ1-3
clone_size: few
cdr3_aa: CASSAGTGTGNTIYF
cdr3_nt: TGTGCCAGCAGCGCAGGGACAGGGACTGGAAACACCATATATTTT

v_call: TRBV29-1
d_call: .
j_call: TRBJ1-2
clone_size: once
cdr3_aa: CSTLWDTLPNYGYTF
cdr3_nt: TGCAGCACTCTGTGGGACACCTTACCTAACTATGGCTACACCTTC

v_call: TRBV6-5
d_call: .
j_call: TRBJ2-7
clone_size: few
cdr3_aa: CASIRSAYYEQYF
cdr3_nt: TGTGCCAGCATCAGATCAGCGTACTACGAGCAGTACTTC